This T cell receptor beta chain stems from a study of shared clonotypes between healthy human individuals. Overall study findings and caveats: A generally larger estimated richness was seen in naive subsets than in memory subsets.

To note about this clone: Antigen specificity is unknown. The same CDR3 can be traced to other DNA sequences in this sample.

Only CD45RO-negative cells positively selected for CCR7 counted as naive CD8 cells, so terminally differentiated effector memory CD45RA+ cells were excluded. Each sample came from a Caucasian adult donor living in Nashville, Tennessee. Trimming took 0 bases from V and 8 from J, leaving 10 bases between them. CDR1 is ENHRY, CDR2 SYGVKD, per germline. The CDR3 totals 14 residues. Clones were read by immunoSEQ multiplex PCR, and TCRdb kept only the in-frame ones, dropping some. Among roughly 2.1 million clones, 93% were seen once, and the ten largest hold 1.5% to 2%. The TCR was taken from a man aged 18 to 30 in good health. Some clones in this sample may be carry-over from other donors' samples. J is TRBJ1-4 and V is TRBV10-3; D call uncertain. The sequencing sample was made of naive CD8+ T cells from PBMCs. The CDR3 DNA follows: TGTGCCATCAGTGAGTCTACTGGGAGGGAAAAACTGTTTTTT. It encodes CAISESTGREKLFF.